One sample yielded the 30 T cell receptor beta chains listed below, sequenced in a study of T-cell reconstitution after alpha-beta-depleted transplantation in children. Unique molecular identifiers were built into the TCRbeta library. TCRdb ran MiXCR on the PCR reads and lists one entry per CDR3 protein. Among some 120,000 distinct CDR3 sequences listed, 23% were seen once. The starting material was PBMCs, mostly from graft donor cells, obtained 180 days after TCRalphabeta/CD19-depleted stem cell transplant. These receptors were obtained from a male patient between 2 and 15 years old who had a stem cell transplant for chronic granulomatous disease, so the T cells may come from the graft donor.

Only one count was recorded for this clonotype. The CDR3 DNA sequence: TGCGCCAGCAGTGATTCTAGCGGGATTGGAGTCTACACCGGGGAGCTGTTTTTT. Protein product: CASSDSSGIGVYTGELFF. This chain joins TRBV10-1 and TRBJ2-2; TRBD2 aligns across 9 bases. J gave up 3 bases and V 3 bases, and 11 bases lay outside the gene matches. The CDR3 is 18 amino acids. Germline CDR1 and CDR2: WNHNN and SYGVQD (reference sequence).

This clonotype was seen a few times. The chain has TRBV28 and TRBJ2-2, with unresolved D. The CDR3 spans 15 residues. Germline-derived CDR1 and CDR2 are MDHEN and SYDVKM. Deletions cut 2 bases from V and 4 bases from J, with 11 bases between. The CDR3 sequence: CASSLLLGGTGELFF. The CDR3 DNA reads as TGTGCCAGCAGTTTACTCCTCGGCGGCACCGGGGAGCTGTTTTTT.

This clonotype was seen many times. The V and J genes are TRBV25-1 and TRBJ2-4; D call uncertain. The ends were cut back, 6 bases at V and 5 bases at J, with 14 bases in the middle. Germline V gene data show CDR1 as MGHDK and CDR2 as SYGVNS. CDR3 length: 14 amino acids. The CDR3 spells CASRANAEENIQYF. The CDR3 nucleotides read TGTGCCAGCAGAGCCAATGCAGAGGAAAACATTCAGTACTTC.

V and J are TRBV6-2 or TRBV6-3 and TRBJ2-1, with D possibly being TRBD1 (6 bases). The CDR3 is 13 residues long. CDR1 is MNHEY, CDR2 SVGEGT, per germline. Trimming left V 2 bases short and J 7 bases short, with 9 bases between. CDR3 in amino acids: CASSYRTGNEQFF. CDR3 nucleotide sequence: TGTGCCAGCAGTTACAGAACAGGGAATGAGCAGTTCTTC.

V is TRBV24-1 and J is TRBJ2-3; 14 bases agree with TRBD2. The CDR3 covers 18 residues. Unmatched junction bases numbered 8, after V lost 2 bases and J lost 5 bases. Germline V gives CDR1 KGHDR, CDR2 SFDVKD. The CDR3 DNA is TGTGCCACCAGTGATTCTACTATCGGGACTAGCGGGAGAGATACGCAGTATTTT. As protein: CATSDSTIGTSGRDTQYF.

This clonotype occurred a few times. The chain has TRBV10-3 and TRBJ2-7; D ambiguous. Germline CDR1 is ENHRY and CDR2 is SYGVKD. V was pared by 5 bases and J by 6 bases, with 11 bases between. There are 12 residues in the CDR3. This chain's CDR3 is CAISHDPAEQYF. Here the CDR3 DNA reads TGTGCCATCAGTCATGACCCTGCCGAGCAGTACTTC.

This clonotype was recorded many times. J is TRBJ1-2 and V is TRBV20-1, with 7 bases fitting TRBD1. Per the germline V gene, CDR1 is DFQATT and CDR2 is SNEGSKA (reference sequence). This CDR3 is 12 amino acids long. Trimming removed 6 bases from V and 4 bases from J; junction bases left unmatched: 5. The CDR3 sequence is CSAAGTVYGYTF. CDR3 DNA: TGCAGTGCAGCCGGGACAGTCTATGGCTACACCTTC.

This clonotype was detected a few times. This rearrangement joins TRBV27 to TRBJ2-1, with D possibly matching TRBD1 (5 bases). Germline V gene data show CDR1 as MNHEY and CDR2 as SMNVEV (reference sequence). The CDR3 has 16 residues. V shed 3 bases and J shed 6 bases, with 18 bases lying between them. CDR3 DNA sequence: TGTGCCAGCAGTTTTAGGGGTGCTTCGACTCGCAATGAGCAGTTCTTC. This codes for CASSFRGASTRNEQFF.

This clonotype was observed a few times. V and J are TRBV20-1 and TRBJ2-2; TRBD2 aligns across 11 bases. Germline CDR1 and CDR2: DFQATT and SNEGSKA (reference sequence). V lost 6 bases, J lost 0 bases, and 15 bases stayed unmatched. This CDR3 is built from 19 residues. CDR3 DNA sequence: TGCAGTGCCCTCGACACGGATACTAGCGGGGGTCCGAACACCGGGGAGCTGTTTTTT. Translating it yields CSALDTDTSGGPNTGELFF.

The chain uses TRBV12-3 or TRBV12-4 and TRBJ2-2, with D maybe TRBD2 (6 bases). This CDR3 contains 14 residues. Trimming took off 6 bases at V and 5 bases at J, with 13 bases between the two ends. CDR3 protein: CASSPKAGTGELFF. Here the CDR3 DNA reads TGTGCCAGCAGCCCCAAGGCGGGAACCGGGGAGCTGTTTTTT.

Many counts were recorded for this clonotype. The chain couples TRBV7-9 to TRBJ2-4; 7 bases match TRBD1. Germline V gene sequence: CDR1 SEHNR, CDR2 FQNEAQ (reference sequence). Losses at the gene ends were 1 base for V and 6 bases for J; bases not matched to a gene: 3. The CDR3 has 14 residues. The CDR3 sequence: CASSLGTGVNIQYF. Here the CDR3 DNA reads TGTGCCAGCAGCTTAGGGACAGGAGTAAACATTCAGTACTTC.

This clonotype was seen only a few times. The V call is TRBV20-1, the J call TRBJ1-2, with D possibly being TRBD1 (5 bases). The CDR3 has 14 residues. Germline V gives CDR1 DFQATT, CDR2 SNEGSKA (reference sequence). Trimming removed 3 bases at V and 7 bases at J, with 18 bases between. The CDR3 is CSASQGPVEGGYTF. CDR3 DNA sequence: TGCAGTGCTAGTCAGGGACCGGTCGAAGGTGGCTACACCTTC.

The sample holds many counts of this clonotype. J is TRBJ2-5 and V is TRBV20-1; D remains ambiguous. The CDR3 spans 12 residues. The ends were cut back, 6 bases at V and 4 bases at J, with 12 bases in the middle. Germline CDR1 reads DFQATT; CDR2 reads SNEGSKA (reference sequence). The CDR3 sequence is CSARLGRETQYF. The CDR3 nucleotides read TGCAGTGCCCGCCTGGGAAGAGAGACCCAGTACTTC.

CDR3 loop: CASSYPGRETQYF. The CDR3, as DNA: TGTGCCAGCAGTTACCCGGGACGAGAGACCCAGTACTTC. V gene TRBV6-6 combines with J gene TRBJ2-5; D could derive from TRBD1 or TRBD2 (5 bases each). The CDR3 contains 13 residues. Germline CDR1 is MNHNY and CDR2 is SVGAGI (reference sequence). Trimming shortened V by 2 bases and J by 4 bases, and 8 bases separated the two germline ends.

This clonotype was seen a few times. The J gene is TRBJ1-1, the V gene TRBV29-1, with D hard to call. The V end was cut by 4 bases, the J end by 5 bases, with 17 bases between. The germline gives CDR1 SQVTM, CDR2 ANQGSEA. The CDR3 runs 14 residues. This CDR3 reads CSVGTEGRRTEAFF. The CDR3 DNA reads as TGCAGCGTTGGAACAGAAGGCAGGAGGACTGAAGCTTTCTTT.

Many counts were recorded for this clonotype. The chain's CDR3 is CASSYRLGETQYF. Written as DNA, the CDR3 is TGTGCCAGCAGCTACAGGTTGGGGGAGACCCAGTACTTC. This chain uses TRBV12-3 or TRBV12-4 with TRBJ2-5; TRBD1 is a possible D gene (5 bases). Trimming pared 6 bases from V and 5 bases from J, leaving 13 bases between. The CDR3 extends over 13 amino acids.

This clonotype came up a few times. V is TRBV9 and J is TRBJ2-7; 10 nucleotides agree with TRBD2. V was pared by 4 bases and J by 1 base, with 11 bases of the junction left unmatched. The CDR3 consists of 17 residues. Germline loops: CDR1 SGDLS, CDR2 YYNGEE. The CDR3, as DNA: TGTGCCAGCAGCCCCCGAAAGCTAGCGGGAGTATCCTACGAGCAGTACTTC. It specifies CASSPRKLAGVSYEQYF.

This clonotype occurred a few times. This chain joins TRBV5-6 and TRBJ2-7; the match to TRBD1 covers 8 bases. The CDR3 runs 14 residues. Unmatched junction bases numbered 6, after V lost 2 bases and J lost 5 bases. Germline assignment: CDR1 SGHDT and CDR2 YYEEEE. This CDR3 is CASSFRQGTNEQYF. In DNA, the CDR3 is TGTGCCAGCAGCTTCCGACAGGGGACGAACGAGCAGTACTTC. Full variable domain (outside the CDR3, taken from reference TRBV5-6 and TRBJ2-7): DAGVTQSPTHLIKTRGQQVTLRCSPKSGHDTVSWYQQALGQGPQFIFQYYEEEERQRGNFPDRFSGHQFPNYSSELNVNALLLGDSALYLCASSFRQGTNEQYFGPGTRLTVT.

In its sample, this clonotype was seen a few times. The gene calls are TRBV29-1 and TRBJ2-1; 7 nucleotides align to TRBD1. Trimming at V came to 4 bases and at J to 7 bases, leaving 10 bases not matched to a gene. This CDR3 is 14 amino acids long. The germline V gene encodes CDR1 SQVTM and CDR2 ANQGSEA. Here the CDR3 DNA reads TGCAGCGTTGGAGGGACAGCCTCGGGGAATGAGCAGTTCTTC. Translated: CSVGGTASGNEQFF.

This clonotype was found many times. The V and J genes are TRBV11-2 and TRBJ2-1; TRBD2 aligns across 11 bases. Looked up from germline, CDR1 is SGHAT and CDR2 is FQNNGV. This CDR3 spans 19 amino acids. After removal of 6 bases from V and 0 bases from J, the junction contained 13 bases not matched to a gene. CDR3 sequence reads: CASRPLLAGGKPSYNEQFF. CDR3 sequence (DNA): TGTGCCAGCAGACCTCTCCTAGCGGGAGGCAAACCCTCCTACAATGAGCAGTTCTTC.

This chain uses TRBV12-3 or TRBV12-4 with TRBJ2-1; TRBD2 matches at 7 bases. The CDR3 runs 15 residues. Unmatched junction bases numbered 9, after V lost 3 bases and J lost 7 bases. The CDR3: CASSFPGGRGNEQFF. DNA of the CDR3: TGTGCCAGCAGTTTCCCCGGCGGGAGAGGTAATGAGCAGTTCTTC.

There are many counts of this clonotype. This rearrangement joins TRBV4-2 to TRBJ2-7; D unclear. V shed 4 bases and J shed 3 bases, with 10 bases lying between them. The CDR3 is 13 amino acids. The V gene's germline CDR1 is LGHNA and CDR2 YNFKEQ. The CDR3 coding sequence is TGTGCCAGCAGCCTCCGTCCCTACTACGAGCAGTACTTC. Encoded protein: CASSLRPYYEQYF.

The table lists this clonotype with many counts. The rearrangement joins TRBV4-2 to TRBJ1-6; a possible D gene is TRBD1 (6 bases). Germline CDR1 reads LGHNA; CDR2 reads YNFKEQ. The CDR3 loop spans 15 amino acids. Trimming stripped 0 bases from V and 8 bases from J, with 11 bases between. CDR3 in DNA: TGTGCCAGCAGCCAAGAGTGGACAGTGGATTCACCCCTCCACTTT. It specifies CASSQEWTVDSPLHF.

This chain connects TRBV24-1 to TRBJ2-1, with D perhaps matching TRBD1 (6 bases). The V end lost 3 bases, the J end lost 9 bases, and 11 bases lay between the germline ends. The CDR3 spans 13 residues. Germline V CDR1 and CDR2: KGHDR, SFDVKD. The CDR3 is CATSDNRAGEQFF. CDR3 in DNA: TGTGCCACCAGTGATAACAGGGCGGGTGAGCAGTTCTTC.

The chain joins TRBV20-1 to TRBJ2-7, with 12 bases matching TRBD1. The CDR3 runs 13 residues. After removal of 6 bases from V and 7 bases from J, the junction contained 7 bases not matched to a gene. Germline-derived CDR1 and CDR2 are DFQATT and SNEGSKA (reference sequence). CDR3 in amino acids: CSASGTGGGEQYF. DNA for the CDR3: TGCAGTGCAAGTGGGACAGGGGGCGGGGAGCAGTACTTC.

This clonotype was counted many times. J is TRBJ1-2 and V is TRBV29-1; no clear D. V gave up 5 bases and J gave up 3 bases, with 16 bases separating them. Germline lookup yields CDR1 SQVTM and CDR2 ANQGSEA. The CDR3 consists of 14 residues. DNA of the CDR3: TGCAGCGTTCGGTACTCTTTGGGCCACTATGGCTACACCTTC. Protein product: CSVRYSLGHYGYTF.

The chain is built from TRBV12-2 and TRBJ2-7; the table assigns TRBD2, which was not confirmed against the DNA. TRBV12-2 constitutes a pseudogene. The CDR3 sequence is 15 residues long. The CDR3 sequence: CASRLWTSPNYEQYF. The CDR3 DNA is TGTGCAAGTCGCTTATGGACTAGCCCCAACTACGAGCAGTACTTC.

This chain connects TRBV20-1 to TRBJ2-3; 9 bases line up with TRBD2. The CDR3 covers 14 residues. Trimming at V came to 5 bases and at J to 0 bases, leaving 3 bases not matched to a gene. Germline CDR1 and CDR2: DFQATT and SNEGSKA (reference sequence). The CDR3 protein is CSAFLAGSTDTQYF. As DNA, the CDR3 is TGCAGTGCTTTCCTAGCGGGGAGCACAGATACGCAGTATTTT.

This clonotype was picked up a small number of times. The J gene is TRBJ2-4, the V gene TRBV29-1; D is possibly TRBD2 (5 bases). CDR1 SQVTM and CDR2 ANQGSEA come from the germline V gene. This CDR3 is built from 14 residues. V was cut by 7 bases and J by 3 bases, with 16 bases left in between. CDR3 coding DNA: TGCAGCGCCAGAAACGGGGTTAGCAAAAACATTCAGTACTTC. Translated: CSARNGVSKNIQYF.

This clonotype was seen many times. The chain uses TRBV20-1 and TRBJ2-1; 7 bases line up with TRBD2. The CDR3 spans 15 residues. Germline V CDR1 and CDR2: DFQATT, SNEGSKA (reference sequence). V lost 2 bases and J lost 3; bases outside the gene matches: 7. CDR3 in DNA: TGCAGTGCTAGATCGGGACTAACCCTCTACAATGAGCAGTTCTTC. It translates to CSARSGLTLYNEQFF.